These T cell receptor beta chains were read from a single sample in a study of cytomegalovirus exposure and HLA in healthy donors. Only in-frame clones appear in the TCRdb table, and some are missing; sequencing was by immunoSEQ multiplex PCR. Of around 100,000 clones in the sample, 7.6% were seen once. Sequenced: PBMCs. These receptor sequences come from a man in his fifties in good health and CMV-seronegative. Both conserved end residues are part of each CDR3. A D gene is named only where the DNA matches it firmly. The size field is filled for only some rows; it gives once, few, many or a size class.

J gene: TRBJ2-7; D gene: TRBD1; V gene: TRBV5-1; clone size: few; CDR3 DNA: TGCGCCAGCAGACCGGGACAGCCGAGCTCCTACGAGCAGTACTTC; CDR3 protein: CASRPGQPSSYEQYF
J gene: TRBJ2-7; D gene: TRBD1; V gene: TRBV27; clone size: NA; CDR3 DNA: TGTGCCAGCAGGGGACAGATTAACTCCTACGAGCAGTACTTC; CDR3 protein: CASRGQINSYEQYF
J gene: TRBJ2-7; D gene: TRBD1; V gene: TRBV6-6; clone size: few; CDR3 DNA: TGTGCCAGCAGTACCCGCAGGGGGCAAGCCTACGAGCAGTACTTC; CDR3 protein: CASSTRRGQAYEQYF
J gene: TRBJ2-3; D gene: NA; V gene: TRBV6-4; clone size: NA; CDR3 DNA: TGTGCCAGCAGTGACTCTCCCGCAGGAGGACATACGCAGTATTTT; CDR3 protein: CASSDSPAGGHTQYF
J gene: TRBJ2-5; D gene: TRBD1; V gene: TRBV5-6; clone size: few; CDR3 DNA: TGTGCCAGCAGCTTTGGGACAGGGATGGAGACCCAGTACTTC; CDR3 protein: CASSFGTGMETQYF
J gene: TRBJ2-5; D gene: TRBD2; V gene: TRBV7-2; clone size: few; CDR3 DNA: TGTGCCAGCAGCTCCCTCGGGACTAGCTGGCAAGAGACCCAGTACTTC; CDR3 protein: CASSSLGTSWQETQYF
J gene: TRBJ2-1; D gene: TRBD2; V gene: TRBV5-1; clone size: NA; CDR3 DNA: TGCGCCAGCACATCCCACACTAGCGGGAGTAACAATGAGCAGTTCTTC; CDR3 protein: CASTSHTSGSNNEQFF
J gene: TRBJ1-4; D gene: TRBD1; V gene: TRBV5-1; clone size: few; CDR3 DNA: TGCGCCAGCAGCTTGGGACAGGGTGAAAAACTGTTTTTT; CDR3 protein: CASSLGQGEKLFF
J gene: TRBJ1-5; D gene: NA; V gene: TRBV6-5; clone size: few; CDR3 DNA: TGTGCCAGCAGTTACGCGGGCGGGGGCTCTAATCAGCCCCAGCATTTT; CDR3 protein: CASSYAGGGSNQPQHF
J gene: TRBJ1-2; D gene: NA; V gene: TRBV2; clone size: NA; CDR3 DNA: TGTGCCAGCAGTGATTTCGGGGATAACTATGGCTACACCTTC; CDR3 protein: CASSDFGDNYGYTF
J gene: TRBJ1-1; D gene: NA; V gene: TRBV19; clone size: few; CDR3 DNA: TGTGCCACTCAAAGGGCCGTAGGCCGGGTGGGGGGACCGAACATTGAAGCTTTCTTT; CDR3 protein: CATQRAVGRVGGPNIEAFF
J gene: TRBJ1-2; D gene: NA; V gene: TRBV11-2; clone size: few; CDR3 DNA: TGTGCCAGCATCCTGGGGGGTCTCAACTATGGCTACACCTTC; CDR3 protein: CASILGGLNYGYTF
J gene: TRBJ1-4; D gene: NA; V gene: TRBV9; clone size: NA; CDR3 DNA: TGTGCCAGCAGCGTAGGGGGCGGGACCCTTAATGAAAAACTGTTTTTT; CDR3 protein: CASSVGGGTLNEKLFF
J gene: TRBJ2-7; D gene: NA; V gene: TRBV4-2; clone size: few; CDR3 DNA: TGTGCCAGCAGCCAAGACCCGGCAGGGCTGGGCGAGCAGTACTTC; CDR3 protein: CASSQDPAGLGEQYF
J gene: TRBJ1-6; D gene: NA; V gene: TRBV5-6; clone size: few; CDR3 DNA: TGTGCCAGCAGCTTGGCCGGGCCAGGGTTAGAGCCCCTCCACTTT; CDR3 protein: CASSLAGPGLEPLHF
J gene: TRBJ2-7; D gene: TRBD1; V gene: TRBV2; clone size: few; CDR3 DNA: TGTGCCAGCAGTGGACAGGGCTACGAGCAGTACTTC; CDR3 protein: CASSGQGYEQYF
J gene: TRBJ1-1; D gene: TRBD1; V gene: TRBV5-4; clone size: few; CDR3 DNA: TGTGCCAGCAGCTTAGGGGGGCAGGGGGCCGGTTCCACTGAAGCTTTCTTT; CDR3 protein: CASSLGGQGAGSTEAFF
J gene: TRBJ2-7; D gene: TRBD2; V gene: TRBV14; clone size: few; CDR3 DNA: TGTGCCAGCAGCGCCGGGCTAGCGGGTTGGTACGAGCAGTACTTC; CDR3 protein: CASSAGLAGWYEQYF
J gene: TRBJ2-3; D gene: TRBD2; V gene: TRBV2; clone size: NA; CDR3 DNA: TGTGCCAGCAGTGAAGCGCTTAGACTAGCGGGACGCACAGATACGCAGTATTTT; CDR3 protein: CASSEALRLAGRTDTQYF
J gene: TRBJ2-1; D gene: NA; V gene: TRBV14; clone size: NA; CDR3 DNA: TGTGCCAGCAGCCACGACAACAATGAGCAGTTCTTC; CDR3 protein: CASSHDNNEQFF
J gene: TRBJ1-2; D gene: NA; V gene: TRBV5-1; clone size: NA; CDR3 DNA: TGCGCCAGCAGCTCACAGGGAGGGGGCTATGGCTACACCTTC; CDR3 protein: CASSSQGGGYGYTF
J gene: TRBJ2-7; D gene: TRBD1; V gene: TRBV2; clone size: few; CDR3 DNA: TGTGCCAGCAGTACCGGGACAGGGGGCTACGAGCAGTACTTC; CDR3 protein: CASSTGTGGYEQYF
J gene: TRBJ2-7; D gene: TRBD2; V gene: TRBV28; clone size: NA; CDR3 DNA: TGTGCCAGCAGCCCGGGGGGGGCCGCGTACGAGCAGTACTTC; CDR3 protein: CASSPGGAAYEQYF
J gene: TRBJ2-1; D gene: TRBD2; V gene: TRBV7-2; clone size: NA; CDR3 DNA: TGTGCCAGCAGCTTAGCCCCTCCCGGACTAGCGGTTGAGCAGTTCTTC; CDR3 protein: CASSLAPPGLAVEQFF
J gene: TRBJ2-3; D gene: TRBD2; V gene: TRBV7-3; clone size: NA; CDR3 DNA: TGTGCCAGGGGGGGGGCAGATACGCAGTATTTT; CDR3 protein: CARGGADTQYF
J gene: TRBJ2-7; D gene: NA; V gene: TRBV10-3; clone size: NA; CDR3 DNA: TGTGCCATCAGTGAAGGGGCCACCTACGAGCAGTACTTC; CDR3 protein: CAISEGATYEQYF
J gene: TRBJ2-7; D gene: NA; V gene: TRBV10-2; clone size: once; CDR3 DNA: TGCGCCAGCAGCGCGGCGGGGAGCCCCCTAATGGGCGAGCAGTACTTC; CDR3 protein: CASSAAGSPLMGEQYF
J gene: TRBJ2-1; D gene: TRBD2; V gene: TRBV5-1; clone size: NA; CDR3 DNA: TGCGCCAGCAGCTGGGGACTAGCGGGAGACAATGAGCAGTTCTTC; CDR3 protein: CASSWGLAGDNEQFF
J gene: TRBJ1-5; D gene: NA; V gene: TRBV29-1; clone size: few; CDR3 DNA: TGCAGCGGCGGTGCCCGAACAGGGCCAGATCAGCCCCAGCATTTT; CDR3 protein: CSGGARTGPDQPQHF
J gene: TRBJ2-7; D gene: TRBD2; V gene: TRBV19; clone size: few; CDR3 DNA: TGTGCCAGTAGTGTAAGCGGGAGCCACACCTACGAGCAGTACTTC; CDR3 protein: CASSVSGSHTYEQYF
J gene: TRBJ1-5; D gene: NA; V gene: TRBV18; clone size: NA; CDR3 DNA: TGTGCCAGCTCCCCGGGAGCACATAGCAATCAGCCCCAGCATTTT; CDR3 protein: CASSPGAHSNQPQHF
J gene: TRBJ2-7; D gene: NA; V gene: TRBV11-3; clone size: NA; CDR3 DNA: TGTGCCAGCAGCTTACTCGCCGGGGGCGAGCAGTACTTC; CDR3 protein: CASSLLAGGEQYF
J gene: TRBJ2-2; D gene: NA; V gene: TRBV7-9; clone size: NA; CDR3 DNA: TGTGCCAGCAGCCCTTACACCGGGGAGCTGTTTTTT; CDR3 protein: CASSPYTGELFF
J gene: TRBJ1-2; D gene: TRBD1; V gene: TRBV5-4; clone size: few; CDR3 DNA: TGTGCCAGCAGCTTAGGGACAGGCAGTAACTATGGCTACACCTTC; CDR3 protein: CASSLGTGSNYGYTF
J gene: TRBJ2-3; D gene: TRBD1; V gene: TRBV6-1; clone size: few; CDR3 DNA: TGTGCCAGCTTAGGGGGCCCCGATACGCAGTATTTT; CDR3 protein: CASLGGPDTQYF
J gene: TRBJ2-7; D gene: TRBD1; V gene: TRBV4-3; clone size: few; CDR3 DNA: TGCGCCAGCAGCCAAGATAGGCAGGCCGGGACAGGCTACGAGCAGTACTTC; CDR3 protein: CASSQDRQAGTGYEQYF
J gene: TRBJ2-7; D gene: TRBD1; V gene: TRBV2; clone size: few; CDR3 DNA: TGTGCCAGCAGCCGGGACAGTGATTACGAGCAGTACTTC; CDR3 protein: CASSRDSDYEQYF
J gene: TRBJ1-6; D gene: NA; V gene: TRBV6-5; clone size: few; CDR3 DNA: TGTGCCAGCGCTAGTACGATAGTTTCACCCCTCCACTTT; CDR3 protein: CASASTIVSPLHF
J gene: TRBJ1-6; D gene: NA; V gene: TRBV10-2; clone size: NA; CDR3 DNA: TGCGCCAGCAGGGCGGGGGCAGCCAATAATTCACCCCTCCACTTT; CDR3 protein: CASRAGAANNSPLHF
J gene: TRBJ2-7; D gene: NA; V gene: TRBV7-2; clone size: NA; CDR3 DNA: TGTGCCAGCAGCTTAGCAGCGTCGGACAGATACGAGCAGTACTTC; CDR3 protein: CASSLAASDRYEQYF
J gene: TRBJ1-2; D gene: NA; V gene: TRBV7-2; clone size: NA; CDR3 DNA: TGTGCCAGCAGCTTAGACGGCAGTAACTATGGAGGCTACACCTTC; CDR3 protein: CASSLDGSNYGGYTF
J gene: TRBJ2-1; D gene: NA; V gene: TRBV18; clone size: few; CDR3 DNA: TGTGCCAGCTCACCTTTAGGGGGGGACAATGAGCAGTTCTTC; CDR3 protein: CASSPLGGDNEQFF
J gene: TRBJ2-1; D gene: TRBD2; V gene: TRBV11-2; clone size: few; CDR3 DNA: TGTGCCAGCAGCCAACGAGCGGGGGGGATGTATGAGCAGTTCTTC; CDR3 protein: CASSQRAGGMYEQFF
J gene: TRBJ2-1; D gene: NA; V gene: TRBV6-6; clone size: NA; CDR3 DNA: TGTGCCAGCAGTTCGCCGGGACGGACTAAACTCAATGAGCAGTTCTTC; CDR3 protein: CASSSPGRTKLNEQFF
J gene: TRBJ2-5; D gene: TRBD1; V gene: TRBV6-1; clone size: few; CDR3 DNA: TGTGCCAGCAGTGTCCCCAGCCCTGGGACAGCCAAGGCGGAGACCCAGTACTTC; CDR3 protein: CASSVPSPGTAKAETQYF
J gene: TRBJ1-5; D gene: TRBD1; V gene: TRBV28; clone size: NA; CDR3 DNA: TGTGCCAGCAGCCGCGGTGGGACAGCCCTCTTACAGCCCCAGCATTTT; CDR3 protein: CASSRGGTALLQPQHF
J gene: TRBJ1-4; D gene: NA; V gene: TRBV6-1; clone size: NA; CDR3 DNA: TGTGCCAGCAGTGAACAGGGGTCAACTAATGAAAAACTGTTTTTT; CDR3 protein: CASSEQGSTNEKLFF
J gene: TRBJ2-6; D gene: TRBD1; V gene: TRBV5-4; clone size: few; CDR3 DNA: TGTGCCAGCAGCCCCGGGACAGGGGGTTCCGGGGCCAACGTCCTGACTTTC; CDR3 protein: CASSPGTGGSGANVLTF
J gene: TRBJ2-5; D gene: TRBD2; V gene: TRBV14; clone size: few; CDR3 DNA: TGTGCCAGCAGCCAATTTAAACTAGCGGCTTCGTTAGAGACCCAGTACTTC; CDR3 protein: CASSQFKLAASLETQYF
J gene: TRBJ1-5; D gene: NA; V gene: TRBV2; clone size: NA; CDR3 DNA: TGTGCCAGCCGGGGGATAGGGTCGGATCAGCCCCAGCATTTT; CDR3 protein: CASRGIGSDQPQHF